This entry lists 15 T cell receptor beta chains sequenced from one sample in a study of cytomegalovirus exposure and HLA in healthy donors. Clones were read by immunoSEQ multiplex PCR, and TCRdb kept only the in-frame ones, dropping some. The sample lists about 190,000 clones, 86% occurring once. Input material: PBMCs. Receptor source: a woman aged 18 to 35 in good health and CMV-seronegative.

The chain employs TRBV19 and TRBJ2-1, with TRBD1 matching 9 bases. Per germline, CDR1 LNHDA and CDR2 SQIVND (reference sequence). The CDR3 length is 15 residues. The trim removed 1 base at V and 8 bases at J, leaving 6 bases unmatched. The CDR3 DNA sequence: TGTGCCAGTAGTATAGCGGGGACAGGGTCCCATGAGCAGTTCTTC. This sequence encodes CASSIAGTGSHEQFF.

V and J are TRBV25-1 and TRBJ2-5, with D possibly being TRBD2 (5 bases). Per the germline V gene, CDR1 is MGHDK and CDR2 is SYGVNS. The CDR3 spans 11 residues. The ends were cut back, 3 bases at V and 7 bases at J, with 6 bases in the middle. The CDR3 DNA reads TGTGCCAGCAGTGATGGAGGGACCCAGTACTTC. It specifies CASSDGGTQYF.

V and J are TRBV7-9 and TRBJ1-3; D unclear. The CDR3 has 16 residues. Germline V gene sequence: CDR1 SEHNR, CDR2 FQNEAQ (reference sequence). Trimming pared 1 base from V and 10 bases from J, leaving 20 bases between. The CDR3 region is CASSLGAGPNPPTIYF. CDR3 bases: TGTGCCAGCAGCTTAGGGGCAGGTCCGAACCCCCCTACCATATATTTT. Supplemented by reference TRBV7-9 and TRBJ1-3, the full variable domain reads DTGVSQNPRHKITKRGQNVTFRCDPISEHNRLYWYRQTLGQGPEFLTYFQNEAQLEKSRLLSDRFSAERPKGSFSTLEIQRTEQGDSAMYLCASSLGAGPNPPTIYFGEGSWLTVV.

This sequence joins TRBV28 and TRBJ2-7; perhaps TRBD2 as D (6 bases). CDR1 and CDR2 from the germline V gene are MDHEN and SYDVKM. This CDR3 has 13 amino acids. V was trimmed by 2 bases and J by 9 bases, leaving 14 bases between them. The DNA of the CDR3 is TGTGCCAGCAGTTTAAAGGGCCTGGGGGGGCAGTACTTC. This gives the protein CASSLKGLGGQYF.

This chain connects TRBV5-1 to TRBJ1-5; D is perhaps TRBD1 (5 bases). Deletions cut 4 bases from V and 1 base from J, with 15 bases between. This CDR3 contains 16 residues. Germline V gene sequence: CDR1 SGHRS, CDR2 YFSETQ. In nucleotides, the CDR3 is TGCGCCAGCAGCCCCGACGGGGAGGGGAGCAATCAGCCCCAGCATTTT. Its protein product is CASSPDGEGSNQPQHF.

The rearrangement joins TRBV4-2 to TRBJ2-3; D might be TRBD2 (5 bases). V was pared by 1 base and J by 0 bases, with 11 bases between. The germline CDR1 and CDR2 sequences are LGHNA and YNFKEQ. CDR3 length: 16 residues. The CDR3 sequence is CASSQVGWTSTDTQYF. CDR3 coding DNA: TGTGCCAGCAGCCAAGTTGGCTGGACTAGCACAGATACGCAGTATTTT.

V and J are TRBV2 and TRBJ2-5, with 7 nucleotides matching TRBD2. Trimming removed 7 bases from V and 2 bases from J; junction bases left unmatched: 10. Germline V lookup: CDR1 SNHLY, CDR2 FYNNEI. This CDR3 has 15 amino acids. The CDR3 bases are TGTGCCAGCACCGACGGGGGGTACTCACAAGAGACCCAGTACTTC. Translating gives CASTDGGYSQETQYF.

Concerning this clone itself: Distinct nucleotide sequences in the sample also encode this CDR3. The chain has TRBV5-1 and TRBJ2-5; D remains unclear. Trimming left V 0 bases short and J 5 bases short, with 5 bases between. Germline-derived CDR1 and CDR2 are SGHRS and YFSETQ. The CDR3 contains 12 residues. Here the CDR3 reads CASSLAVETQYF. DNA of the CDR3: TGCGCCAGCAGCTTGGCGGTGGAGACCCAGTACTTC.

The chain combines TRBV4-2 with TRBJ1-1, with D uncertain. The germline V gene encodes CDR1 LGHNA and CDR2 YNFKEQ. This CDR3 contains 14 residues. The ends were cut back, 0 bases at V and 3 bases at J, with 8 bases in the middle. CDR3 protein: CASSQDVGYTEAFF. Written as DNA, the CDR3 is TGTGCCAGCAGCCAAGATGTCGGGTACACTGAAGCTTTCTTT.

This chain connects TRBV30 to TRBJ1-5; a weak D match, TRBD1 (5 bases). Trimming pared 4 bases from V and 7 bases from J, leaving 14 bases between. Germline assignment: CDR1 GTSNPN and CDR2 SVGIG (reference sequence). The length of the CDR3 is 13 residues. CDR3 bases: TGTGCCTGGAACATCGGGGGTGGGCAGCCCCAGCATTTT. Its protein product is CAWNIGGGQPQHF.

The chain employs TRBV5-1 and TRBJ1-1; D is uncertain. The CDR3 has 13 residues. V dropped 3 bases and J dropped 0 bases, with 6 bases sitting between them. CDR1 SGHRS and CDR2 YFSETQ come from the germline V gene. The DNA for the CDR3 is TGCGCCAGCAGCTCAATCCTGAACACTGAAGCTTTCTTT. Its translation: CASSSILNTEAFF.

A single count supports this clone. The chain's CDR3 is CASLTAQNTEAFF. CDR3 bases: TGTGCCAGCTTGACAGCCCAGAACACTGAAGCTTTCTTT. The rearrangement uses TRBV7-9 and TRBJ1-1; tentative D call: TRBD1 (5 bases). The CDR3 consists of 13 residues. V lost 8 bases and J lost 1, with 11 bases in between. Germline V gene data show CDR1 as SEHNR and CDR2 as FQNEAQ (reference sequence).

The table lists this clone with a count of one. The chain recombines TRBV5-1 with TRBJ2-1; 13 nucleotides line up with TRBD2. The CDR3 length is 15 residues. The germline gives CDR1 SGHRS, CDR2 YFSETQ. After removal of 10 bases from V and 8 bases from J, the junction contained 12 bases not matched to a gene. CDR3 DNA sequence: TGCGCCGGAAGGACTAGCGGGAGTCTTATGGATGAGCAGTTCTTC. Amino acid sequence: CAGRTSGSLMDEQFF.

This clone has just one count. The DNA of the CDR3 is TGTGCCAGCAGCTTAACGGATAGCGGGTGGGAGGAGCAGTACTTC. Translation gives CASSLTDSGWEEQYF. The J gene is TRBJ2-7, the V gene TRBV7-3, with 7 nucleotides matching TRBD2. The CDR3 is 15 residues long. V trimming: 0 bases; J trimming: 7 bases; junction bases outside the gene matches: 9. Germline CDR1 SGHTA, CDR2 FQGTGA. The full variable domain, rest sourced from reference TRBV7-3 and TRBJ2-7, is GAGVSQTPSNKVTEKGKYVELRCDPISGHTALYWYRQSLGQGPEFLIYFQGTGAADDSGLPNDRFFAVRPEGSVSTLKIQRTERGDSAVYLCASSLTDSGWEEQYFGPGTRLTVT.

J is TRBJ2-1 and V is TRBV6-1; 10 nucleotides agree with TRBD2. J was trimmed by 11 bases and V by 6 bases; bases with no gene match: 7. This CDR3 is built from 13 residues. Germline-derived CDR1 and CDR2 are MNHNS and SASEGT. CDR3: CASRLAGAEKQFF. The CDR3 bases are TGTGCCAGCAGGCTAGCGGGAGCCGAGAAGCAGTTCTTC.